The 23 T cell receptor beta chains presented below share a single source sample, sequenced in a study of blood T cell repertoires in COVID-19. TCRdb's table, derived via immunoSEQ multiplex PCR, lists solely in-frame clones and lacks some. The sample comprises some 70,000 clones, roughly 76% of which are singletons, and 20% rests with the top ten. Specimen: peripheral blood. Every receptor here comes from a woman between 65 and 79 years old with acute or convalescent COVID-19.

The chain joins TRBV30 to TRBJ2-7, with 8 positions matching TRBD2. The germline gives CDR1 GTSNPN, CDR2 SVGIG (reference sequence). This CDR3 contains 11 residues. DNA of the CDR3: TGTTCCGGCGGGAGGAATGGCGAGCAGTACTTC. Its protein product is CSGGRNGEQYF.

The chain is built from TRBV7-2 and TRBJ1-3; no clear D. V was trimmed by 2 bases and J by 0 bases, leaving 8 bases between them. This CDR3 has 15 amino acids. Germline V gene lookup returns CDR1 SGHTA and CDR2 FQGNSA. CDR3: CASSLWYSSGNTIYF. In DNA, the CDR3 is TGTGCCAGCAGCTTATGGTACAGCTCTGGAAACACCATATATTTT.

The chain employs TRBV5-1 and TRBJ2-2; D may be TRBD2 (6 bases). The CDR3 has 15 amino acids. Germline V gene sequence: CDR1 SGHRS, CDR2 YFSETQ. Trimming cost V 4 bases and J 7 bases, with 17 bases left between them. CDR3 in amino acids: CASSPRLGRGGELFF. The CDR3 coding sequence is TGCGCCAGCAGCCCGAGACTAGGCCGGGGCGGGGAGCTGTTTTTT. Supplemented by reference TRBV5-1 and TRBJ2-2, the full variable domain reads KAGVTQTPRYLIKTRGQQVTLSCSPISGHRSVSWYQQTPGQGLQFLFEYFSETQRNKGNFPGRFSGRQFSNSRSEMNVSTLELGDSALYLCASSPRLGRGGELFFGEGSRLTVL.

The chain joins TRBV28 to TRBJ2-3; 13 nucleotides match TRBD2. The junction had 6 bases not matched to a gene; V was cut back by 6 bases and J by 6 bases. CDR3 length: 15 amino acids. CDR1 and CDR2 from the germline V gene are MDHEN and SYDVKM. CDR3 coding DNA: TGTGCCAGCAGGCGGACTAGCGGGAGACAGGATACGCAGTATTTT. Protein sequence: CASRRTSGRQDTQYF.

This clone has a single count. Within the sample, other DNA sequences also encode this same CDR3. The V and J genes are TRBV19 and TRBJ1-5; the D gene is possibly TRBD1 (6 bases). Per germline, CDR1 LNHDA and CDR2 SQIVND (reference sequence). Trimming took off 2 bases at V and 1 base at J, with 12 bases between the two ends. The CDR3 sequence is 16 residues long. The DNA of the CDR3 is TGTGCCAGTAGTATACTTGGCCAGGGGAGCAATCAGCCCCAGCATTTT. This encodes CASSILGQGSNQPQHF.

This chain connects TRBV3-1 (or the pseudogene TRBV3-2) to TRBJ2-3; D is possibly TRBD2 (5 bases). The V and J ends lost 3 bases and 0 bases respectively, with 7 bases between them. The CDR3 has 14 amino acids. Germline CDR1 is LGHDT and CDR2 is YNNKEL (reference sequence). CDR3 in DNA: TGTGCCAGCAGCCAGGGGAGCAGCACAGATACGCAGTATTTT. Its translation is CASSQGSSTDTQYF.

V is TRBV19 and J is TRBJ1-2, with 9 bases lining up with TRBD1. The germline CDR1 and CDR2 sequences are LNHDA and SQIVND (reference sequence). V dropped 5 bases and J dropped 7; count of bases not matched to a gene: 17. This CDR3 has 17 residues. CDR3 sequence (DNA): TGTGCCAGTAGTCCAGCGTTTACGGGACAGGGTTTAGCTGGCTACACCTTC. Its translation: CASSPAFTGQGLAGYTF.

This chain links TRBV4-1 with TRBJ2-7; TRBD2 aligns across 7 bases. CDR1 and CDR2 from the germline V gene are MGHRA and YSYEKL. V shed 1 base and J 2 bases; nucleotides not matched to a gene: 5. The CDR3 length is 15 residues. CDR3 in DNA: TGCGCCAGCAGCCAAGGGTCTAGCGGAGCCTACGAGCAGTACTTC. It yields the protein CASSQGSSGAYEQYF.

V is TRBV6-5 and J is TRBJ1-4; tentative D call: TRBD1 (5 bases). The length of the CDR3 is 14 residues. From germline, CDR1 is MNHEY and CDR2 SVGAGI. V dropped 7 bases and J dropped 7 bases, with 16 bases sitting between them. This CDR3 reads CASNLVGGGEKLFF. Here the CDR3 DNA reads TGTGCCAGCAATTTGGTGGGCGGGGGTGAAAAACTGTTTTTT.

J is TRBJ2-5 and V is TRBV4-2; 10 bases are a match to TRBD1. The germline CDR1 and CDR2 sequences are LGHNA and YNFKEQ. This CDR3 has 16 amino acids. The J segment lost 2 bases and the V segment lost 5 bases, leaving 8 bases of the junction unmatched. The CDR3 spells CASSVRDRGVQETQYF. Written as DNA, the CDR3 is TGTGCCAGCAGCGTCCGGGACAGGGGTGTTCAAGAGACCCAGTACTTC.

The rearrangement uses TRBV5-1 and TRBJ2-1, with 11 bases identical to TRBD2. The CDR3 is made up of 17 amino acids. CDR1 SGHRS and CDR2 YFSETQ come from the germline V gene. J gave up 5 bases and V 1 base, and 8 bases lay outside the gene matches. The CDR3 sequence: CASSLLGTSGLNNEQFF. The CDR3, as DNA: TGCGCCAGCAGCTTGCTCGGGACTAGCGGCTTAAACAATGAGCAGTTCTTC.

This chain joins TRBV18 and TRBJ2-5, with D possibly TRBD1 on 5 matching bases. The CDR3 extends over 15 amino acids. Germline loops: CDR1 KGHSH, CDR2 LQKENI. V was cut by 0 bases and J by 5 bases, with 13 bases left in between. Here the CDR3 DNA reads TGTGCCAGCTCACCACCCAGGGCCGCTCGGGAGACCCAGTACTTC. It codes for CASSPPRAARETQYF.

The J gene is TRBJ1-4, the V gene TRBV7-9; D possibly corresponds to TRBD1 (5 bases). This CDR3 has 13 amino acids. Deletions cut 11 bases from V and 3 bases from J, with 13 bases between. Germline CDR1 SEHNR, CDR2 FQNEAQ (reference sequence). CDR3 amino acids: CAAGGVANEKLFF. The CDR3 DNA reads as TGTGCCGCGGGGGGGGTGGCTAATGAAAAACTGTTTTTT.

Here the CDR3 DNA reads TGTGCCAGCAGCTTACTTACGAGCGGGACGTACGAGCAGTACTTC. Translating gives CASSLLTSGTYEQYF. The V and J genes are TRBV7-9 and TRBJ2-7; TRBD2 aligns across 7 bases. This CDR3 comprises 15 residues. Looked up from germline, CDR1 is SEHNR and CDR2 is FQNEAQ (reference sequence). The V gene end was trimmed by 2 bases and the J gene end by 4 bases; junction bases not matched to a gene: 8.

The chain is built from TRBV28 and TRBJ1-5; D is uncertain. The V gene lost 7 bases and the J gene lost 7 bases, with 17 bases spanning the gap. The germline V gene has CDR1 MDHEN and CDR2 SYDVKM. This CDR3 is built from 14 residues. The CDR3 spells CASTLQGRGQPQHF. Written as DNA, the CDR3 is TGTGCCAGCACCCTTCAAGGAAGAGGGCAGCCCCAGCATTTT.

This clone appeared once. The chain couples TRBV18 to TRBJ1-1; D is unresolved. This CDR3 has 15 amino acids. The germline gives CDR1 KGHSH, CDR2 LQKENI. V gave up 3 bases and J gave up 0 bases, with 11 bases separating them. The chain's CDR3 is CASSPRLELNTEAFF. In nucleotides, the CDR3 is TGTGCCAGCTCACCGCGCCTAGAGCTGAACACTGAAGCTTTCTTT.

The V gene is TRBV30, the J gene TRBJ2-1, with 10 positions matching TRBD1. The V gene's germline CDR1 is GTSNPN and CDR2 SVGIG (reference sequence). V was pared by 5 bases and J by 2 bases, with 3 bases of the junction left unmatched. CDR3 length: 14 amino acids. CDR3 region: CAWVDRGTYNEQFF. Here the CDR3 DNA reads TGTGCCTGGGTGGACAGGGGGACCTACAATGAGCAGTTCTTC. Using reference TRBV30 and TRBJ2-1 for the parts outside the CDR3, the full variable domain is SQTIHQWPATLVQPVGSPLSLECTVEGTSNPNLYWYRQAAGRGLQLLFYSVGIGQISSEVPQNLSASRPQDRQFILSSKKLLLSDSGFYLCAWVDRGTYNEQFFGPGTRLTVL.

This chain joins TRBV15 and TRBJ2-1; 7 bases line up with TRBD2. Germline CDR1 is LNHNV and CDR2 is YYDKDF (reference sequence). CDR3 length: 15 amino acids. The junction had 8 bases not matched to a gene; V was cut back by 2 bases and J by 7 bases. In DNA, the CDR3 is TGTGCCACCAGCAGAAATGGCGGGAGTAGGAATGAGCAGTTCTTC. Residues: CATSRNGGSRNEQFF.

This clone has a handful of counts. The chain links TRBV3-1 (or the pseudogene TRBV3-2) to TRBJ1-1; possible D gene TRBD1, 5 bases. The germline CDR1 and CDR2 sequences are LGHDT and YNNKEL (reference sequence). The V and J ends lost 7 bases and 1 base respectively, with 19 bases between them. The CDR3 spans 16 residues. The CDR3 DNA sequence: TGTGCCAGCACCATAACTCCGGGCAGGGCGAACACTGAAGCTTTCTTT. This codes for CASTITPGRANTEAFF.

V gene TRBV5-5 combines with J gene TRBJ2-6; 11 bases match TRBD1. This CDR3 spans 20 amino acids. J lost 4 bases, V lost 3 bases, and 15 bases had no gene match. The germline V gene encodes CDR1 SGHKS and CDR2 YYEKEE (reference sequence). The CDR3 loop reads CASSSDRGLYQSSGANVLTF. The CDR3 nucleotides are TGTGCCAGCAGCTCGGACAGGGGGCTATATCAGTCGTCGGGGGCCAACGTCCTGACTTTC.

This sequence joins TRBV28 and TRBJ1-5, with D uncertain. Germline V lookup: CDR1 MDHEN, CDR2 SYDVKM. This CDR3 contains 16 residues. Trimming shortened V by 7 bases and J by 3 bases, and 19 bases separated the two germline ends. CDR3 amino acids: CASTRRKQPFNQPQHF. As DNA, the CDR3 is TGTGCCAGCACCCGAAGGAAACAGCCGTTCAATCAGCCCCAGCATTTT.

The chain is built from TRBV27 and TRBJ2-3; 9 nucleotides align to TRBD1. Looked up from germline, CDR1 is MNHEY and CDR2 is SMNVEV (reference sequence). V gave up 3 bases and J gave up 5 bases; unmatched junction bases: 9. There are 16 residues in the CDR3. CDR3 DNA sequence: TGTGCCAGCAGTTTCGACAGACAGGGGGTAGGAGATACGCAGTATTTT. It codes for CASSFDRQGVGDTQYF.

DNA of the CDR3: TGCAGTGCTAGTCGCCTAGGACGGGAAAATTCACCCCTCCACTTT. It yields the protein CSASRLGRENSPLHF. The chain couples TRBV20-1 to TRBJ1-6; D gene ambiguous. V was cut by 3 bases and J by 7 bases, with 16 bases left in between. CDR3 length: 15 amino acids. The germline gives CDR1 DFQATT, CDR2 SNEGSKA (reference sequence).